This entry describes one TCR beta chain. The antigen remains undetermined. A much bigger clone sits one base away, suggesting this may be a read error. Researchers used genomic DNA as the template to profile TCR beta VDJ and CDR3. TCRdb fed the reads into MiXCR, producing one record per CDR3 protein. Of under 250,000 distinct CDR3 sequences listed, around half are singletons. Patients included in sequencing had previously demonstrated CD8+CD57+ cell expansion by flow cytometry. Each of the patients presented with severe acquired aplastic anemia. The blood sampling took place in patients who had so far received no therapy. The entry originates in a study of CD8+CD57+ T cells in acquired aplastic anemia. As for the study in general: DNA per sorted CD4+ or CD8+ sample ranged roughly 0.17 to 27.4 ug, averaging about 2.9 ug.

Study results and limitations: Patients showed no significant difference from controls in CD8+ Simpson's diversity.

Germline CDR1 reads MGHRA; CDR2 reads YSYEKL. This CDR3 contains 14 residues. The chain couples TRBV4-1 to TRBJ1-4; TRBD1 is a possible D gene (5 bases). The receptor was derived from a human donor with aplastic anemia. Sequenced input: sorted CD4+, CD8+, or CD8+CD57+ T cells (not recorded which) from PBMCs. CDR3 in DNA: TGCGCCAGCAACCAAGAATCGAGGGACGAAAAACTGTTTTTT. Amino acid sequence: CASNQESRDEKLFF.